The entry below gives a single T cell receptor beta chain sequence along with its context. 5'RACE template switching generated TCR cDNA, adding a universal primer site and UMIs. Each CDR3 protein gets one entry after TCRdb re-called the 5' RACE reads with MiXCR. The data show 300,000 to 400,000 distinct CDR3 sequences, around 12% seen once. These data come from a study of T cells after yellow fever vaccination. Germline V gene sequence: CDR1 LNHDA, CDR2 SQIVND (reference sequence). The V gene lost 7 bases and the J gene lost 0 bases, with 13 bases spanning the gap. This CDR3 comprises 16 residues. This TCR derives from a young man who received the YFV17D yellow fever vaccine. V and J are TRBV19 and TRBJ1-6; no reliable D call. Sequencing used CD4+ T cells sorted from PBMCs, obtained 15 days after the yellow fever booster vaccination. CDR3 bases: TGTGCCAGTACGGGAGGCGAAAGCTCCTATAATTCACCCCTCCACTTT. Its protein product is CASTGGESSYNSPLHF.